This paragraph covers one T cell receptor (beta chain) sequence. Antigen unknown. The data are from a study of response to subunit inactivated influenza vaccine. Overall study findings and caveats: New T cells are recruited in small numbers by each seasonal influenza vaccination, according to the authors' suggestion.

V lost 1 base to trimming and J lost 3 bases, with 5 bases between them. This CDR3 is 12 amino acids long. Germline V gene sequence: CDR1 SQVTM, CDR2 ANQGSEA. TCRdb re-called the RT-PCR reads through MiXCR, storing one row per CDR3 protein. This sample has 600,000 to 850,000 distinct CDR3 sequences; around 15% occur once, and the top ten carry 7.5% to 8%. The chain uses TRBV29-1 and TRBJ2-3; no reliable D call. This material consisted of PBMCs from blood, taken 14 to 15 days before vaccination. The sequence was obtained from a man in his fifties who received an inactivated influenza vaccine. The CDR3 loop is CSVEASTDTQYF. CDR3 sequence (DNA): TGCAGCGTTGAAGCCTCGACAGATACGCAGTATTTT.